These T cell receptor beta chains were read from a single sample in a study of cytomegalovirus exposure and HLA in healthy donors. Here immunoSEQ multiplex PCR was the method, and the copy in TCRdb shows in-frame clones only, minus some. This table holds about 140,000 clones, 85% to 90% found once. Sequenced sample: PBMCs. The receptors here all came from a man aged 18 to 30 in good health and CMV-seronegative. Both conserved end residues are part of each CDR3. A D gene is named only where the DNA matches it firmly. Some rows mark clone size as missing; the rest say once, few, many or name a class of expanded clone.

abundance | d_gene | j_gene | v_gene | CDR3aa | CDR3nt
NA | TRBD2 | TRBJ2-7 | TRBV28 | CASNGGSYEQYF | TGTGCCAGCAACGGGGGGTCCTACGAGCAGTACTTC
NA | TRBD1 | TRBJ1-1 | TRBV9 | CASSPDRGTEAFF | TGTGCCAGCAGCCCGGACAGGGGCACTGAAGCTTTCTTT
NA | NA | TRBJ1-1 | TRBV4-1 | CASSQRATVKNTEAFF | TGCGCCAGCAGCCAACGCGCGACAGTTAAGAACACTGAAGCTTTCTTT
once | TRBD2 | TRBJ2-2 | TRBV7-2 | CASSLGSSGRGELFF | TGTGCCAGCAGCTTAGGATCTAGCGGGAGAGGGGAGCTGTTTTTT
NA | NA | TRBJ1-6 | TRBV27 | CASSLSWGGRNSPLHF | TGTGCCAGCAGTTTATCGTGGGGCGGGAGGAATTCACCCCTCCACTTT
many | TRBD2 | TRBJ2-7 | TRBV6-4 | CASSESSGGAHEQYF | TGTGCCAGCAGTGAATCTAGCGGGGGGGCCCACGAGCAGTACTTC
NA | NA | TRBJ1-1 | TRBV5-1 | CASSVNQGTEAFF | TGCGCCAGCAGCGTAAACCAGGGAACTGAAGCTTTCTTT
NA | NA | TRBJ2-3 | TRBV7-8 | CASSLAQGYTDTQYF | TGTGCCAGCAGCTTAGCGCAGGGGTACACAGATACGCAGTATTTT
NA | TRBD1 | TRBJ2-3 | TRBV27 | CASSPGTGRTDTQYF | TGTGCCAGCAGTCCCGGGACAGGGCGCACAGATACGCAGTATTTT
NA | NA | TRBJ1-1 | TRBV5-4 | CASSLLAQNTEAFF | TGTGCCAGCAGCTTACTAGCCCAGAACACTGAAGCTTTCTTT
few | NA | TRBJ1-1 | TRBV4-3 | CASSLSDGTPKGDTEAFF | TGCGCCAGCAGCCTCTCCGACGGGACACCCAAGGGGGACACTGAAGCTTTCTTT
NA | NA | TRBJ1-1 | TRBV27 | CASSLVPEADTEAFF | TGTGCCAGCAGTTTAGTTCCAGAGGCAGACACTGAAGCTTTCTTT
NA | NA | TRBJ2-1 | TRBV28 | CASSLGLATNEQFF | TGTGCCAGCAGTTTAGGTCTAGCGACCAATGAGCAGTTCTTC
NA | NA | TRBJ2-5 | TRBV6-5 | CASRRQAQETQYF | TGTGCCAGCAGAAGACAGGCCCAAGAGACCCAGTACTTC
NA | NA | TRBJ1-1 | TRBV6-1 | CASIFARDTEAFF | TGTGCCAGCATATTCGCTCGGGACACTGAAGCTTTCTTT
NA | TRBD2 | TRBJ2-3 | TRBV30 | CAWWLGGPTDTQYF | TGTGCCTGGTGGTTGGGAGGGCCTACAGATACGCAGTATTTT
once | TRBD2 | TRBJ2-7 | TRBV9 | CASSVVGLAGGQIEQYF | TGTGCCAGCAGCGTAGTAGGACTAGCGGGGGGCCAGATCGAGCAGTACTTC
NA | NA | TRBJ1-2 | TRBV5-1 | CASSLDGGLSYTF | TGCGCCAGCAGCTTAGACGGGGGTCTGAGCTACACCTTC
NA | NA | TRBJ1-2 | TRBV7-9 | CASSLVQGSSYGYTF | TGTGCCAGCAGCTTAGTCCAGGGAAGTTCCTATGGCTACACCTTC
NA | TRBD2 | TRBJ2-3 | TRBV6-1 | CASSDRLAGSTDTQYF | TGTGCCAGCAGTGACAGACTAGCGGGGAGCACAGATACGCAGTATTTT
NA | TRBD1 | TRBJ2-5 | TRBV15 | CATSRTGRKETQYF | TGTGCCACCAGCAGGACAGGGAGAAAAGAGACCCAGTACTTC
once | TRBD2 | TRBJ2-5 | TRBV6-4 | CASSDSKPSGMYQETQYF | TGTGCCAGCAGTGACTCGAAGCCTAGCGGAATGTACCAAGAGACCCAGTACTTC
NA | NA | TRBJ1-2 | TRBV14 | CASSQDYSGSGYTF | TGTGCCAGCAGCCAAGATTATTCTGGGAGCGGCTACACCTTC
NA | NA | TRBJ1-1 | TRBV4-1 | CASSQAWRDTEAFF | TGCGCCAGCAGCCAGGCTTGGAGGGACACTGAAGCTTTCTTT
NA | NA | TRBJ1-5 | TRBV28 | CASRWTASNQPQHF | TGTGCCAGCAGGTGGACAGCTAGCAATCAGCCCCAGCATTTT
NA | TRBD1 | TRBJ2-4 | TRBV6-1 | CASSEAGGEKYF | TGTGCCAGCAGTGAAGCAGGGGGCGAAAAGTACTTC
NA | TRBD1 | TRBJ2-7 | TRBV12-5 | CASGLEAGGPVYEQYF | TGTGCTAGTGGTTTGGAAGCAGGGGGTCCAGTCTACGAGCAGTACTTC
NA | TRBD1 | TRBJ2-7 | TRBV7-2 | CASSRDRGSYEQYF | TGTGCCAGCAGCCGGGACAGGGGAAGCTACGAGCAGTACTTC
few | NA | TRBJ2-7 | TRBV13 | CASSSGQLYEQYF | TGTGCCAGCAGCTCCGGACAGCTCTACGAGCAGTACTTC
NA | TRBD1 | TRBJ2-2 | TRBV4-1 | CASSREPGQGTGELFF | TGCGCCAGCAGCCGAGAACCGGGACAGGGCACCGGGGAGCTGTTTTTT
NA | NA | TRBJ1-6 | TRBV6-1 | CASQQEADSPLHF | TGTGCCAGCCAACAAGAGGCGGATTCACCCCTCCACTTT
NA | TRBD2 | TRBJ2-1 | TRBV7-9 | CASSPRGDAYNEQFF | TGTGCCAGCAGCCCCCGGGGGGACGCCTACAATGAGCAGTTCTTC
NA | TRBD2 | TRBJ2-7 | TRBV27 | CASSAGTSGGINEQYF | TGTGCCAGCAGTGCCGGGACTAGCGGGGGGATTAACGAGCAGTACTTC
NA | TRBD2 | TRBJ2-1 | TRBV5-5 | CASRSRTSVGDEQFF | TGTGCCAGCAGGTCCCGGACTAGCGTTGGGGATGAGCAGTTCTTC
NA | TRBD2 | TRBJ2-3 | TRBV28 | CASSYSPSGIDTDTQYF | TGTGCCAGCAGTTATTCCCCTAGCGGGATTGACACAGATACGCAGTATTTT
few | NA | TRBJ2-7 | TRBV30 | CALRRYSYEQYF | TGTGCCCTCCGTAGATACTCCTACGAGCAGTACTTC
NA | NA | TRBJ1-1 | TRBV10-3 | CAISESGAETEAFF | TGTGCCATCAGTGAGTCGGGGGCGGAAACTGAAGCTTTCTTT
NA | NA | TRBJ2-7 | TRBV19 | CASSITGSGSYEQYF | TGTGCCAGTAGTATTACAGGGAGTGGGTCCTACGAGCAGTACTTC
once | NA | TRBJ1-2 | TRBV5-8 | CASSLRGPGYGYTF | TGTGCCAGCAGCTTGCGAGGGCCGGGCTATGGCTACACCTTC
NA | NA | TRBJ1-6 | TRBV7-8 | CASSLVGREVSPLHF | TGTGCCAGCAGCTTAGTGGGCAGGGAGGTTTCACCCCTCCACTTT
once | NA | TRBJ2-7 | TRBV5-8 | CASSLVITAGLPYHEQYF | TGTGCCAGCAGCTTGGTTATAACTGCGGGACTCCCCTACCACGAGCAGTACTTC
NA | NA | TRBJ2-7 | TRBV5-6 | CASSLEGVEQYF | TGTGCCAGCAGCTTGGAAGGGGTCGAGCAGTACTTC
NA | TRBD1 | TRBJ2-6 | TRBV28 | CASSSTRTGTARANVLTF | TGTGCCAGCAGTTCGACCCGGACAGGTACCGCTAGGGCCAACGTCCTGACTTTC
NA | TRBD1 | TRBJ2-7 | TRBV7-9 | CASSTPGTGASEQYF | TGTGCCAGCAGTACCCCCGGGACAGGGGCGAGCGAGCAGTACTTC
NA | NA | TRBJ1-4 | TRBV9 | CASSAGGYNEKLFF | TGTGCCAGCAGCGCTGGCGGGTATAATGAAAAACTGTTTTTT
NA | TRBD2 | TRBJ2-1 | TRBV4-3 | CASSHGLAGSYNEQFF | TGCGCCAGCAGCCACGGACTAGCGGGATCCTACAATGAGCAGTTCTTC
NA | NA | TRBJ1-1 | TRBV5-4 | CASSFNRDTEAFF | TGTGCCAGCAGCTTCAACAGGGATACTGAAGCTTTCTTT